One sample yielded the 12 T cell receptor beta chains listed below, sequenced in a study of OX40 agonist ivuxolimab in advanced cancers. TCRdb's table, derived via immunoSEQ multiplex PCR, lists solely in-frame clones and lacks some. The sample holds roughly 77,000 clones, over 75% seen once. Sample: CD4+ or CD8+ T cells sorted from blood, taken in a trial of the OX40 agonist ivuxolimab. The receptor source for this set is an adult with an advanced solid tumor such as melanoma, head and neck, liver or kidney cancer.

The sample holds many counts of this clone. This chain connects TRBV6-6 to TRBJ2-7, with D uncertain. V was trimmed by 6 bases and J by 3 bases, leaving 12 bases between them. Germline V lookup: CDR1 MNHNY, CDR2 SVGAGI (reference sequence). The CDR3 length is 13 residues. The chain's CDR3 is CASRLASNYEQYF. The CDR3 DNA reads TGTGCCAGCAGGTTGGCTAGTAACTACGAGCAGTACTTC.

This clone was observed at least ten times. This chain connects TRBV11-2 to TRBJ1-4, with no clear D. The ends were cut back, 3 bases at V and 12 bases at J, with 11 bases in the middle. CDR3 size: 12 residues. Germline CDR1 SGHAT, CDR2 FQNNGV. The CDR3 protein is CASSFTERELFF. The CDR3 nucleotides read TGTGCCAGCAGCTTTACCGAGCGGGAACTGTTTTTT.

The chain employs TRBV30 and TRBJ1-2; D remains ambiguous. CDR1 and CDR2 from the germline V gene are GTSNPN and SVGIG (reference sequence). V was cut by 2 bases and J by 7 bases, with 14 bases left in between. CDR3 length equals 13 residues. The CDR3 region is CAWSLGVSGGYTF. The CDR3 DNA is TGTGCCTGGAGTCTTGGGGTGAGCGGTGGCTACACCTTC.

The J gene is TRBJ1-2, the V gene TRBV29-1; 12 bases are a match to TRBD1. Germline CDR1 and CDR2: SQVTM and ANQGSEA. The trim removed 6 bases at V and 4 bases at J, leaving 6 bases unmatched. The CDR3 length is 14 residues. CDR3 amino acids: CSVSPGQGAYGYTF. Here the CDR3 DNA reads TGCAGCGTAAGTCCGGGACAGGGGGCCTATGGCTACACCTTC.

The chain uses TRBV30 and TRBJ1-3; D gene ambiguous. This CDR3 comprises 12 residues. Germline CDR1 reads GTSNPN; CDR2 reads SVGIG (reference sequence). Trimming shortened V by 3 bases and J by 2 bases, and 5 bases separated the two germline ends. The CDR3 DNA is TGTGCCTGGAGGGAACCTGGAAACACCATATATTTT. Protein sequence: CAWREPGNTIYF.

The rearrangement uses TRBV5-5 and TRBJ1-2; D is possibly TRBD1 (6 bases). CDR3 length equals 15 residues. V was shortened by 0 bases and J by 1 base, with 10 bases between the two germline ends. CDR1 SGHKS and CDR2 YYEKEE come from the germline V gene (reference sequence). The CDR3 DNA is TGTGCCAGCAGCTTGGTAGGACAGAGTAACTATGGCTACACCTTC. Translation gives CASSLVGQSNYGYTF.

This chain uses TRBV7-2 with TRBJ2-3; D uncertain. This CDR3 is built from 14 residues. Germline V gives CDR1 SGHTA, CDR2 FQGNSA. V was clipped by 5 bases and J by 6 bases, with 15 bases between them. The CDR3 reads CASSLAPKSDTQYF. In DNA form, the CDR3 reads TGTGCCAGCAGCCTCGCTCCTAAATCGGATACGCAGTATTTT.

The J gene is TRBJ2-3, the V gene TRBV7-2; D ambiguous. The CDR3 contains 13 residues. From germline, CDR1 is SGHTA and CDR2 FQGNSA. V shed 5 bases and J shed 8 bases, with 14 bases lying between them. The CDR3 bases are TGTGCCAGCAGCCCGCAAAGGCCAGGTACGCAGTATTTT. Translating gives CASSPQRPGTQYF. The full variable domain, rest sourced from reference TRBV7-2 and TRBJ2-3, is GAGVSQSPSNKVTEKGKDVELRCDPISGHTALYWYRQSLGQGLEFLIYFQGNSAPDKSGLPSDRFSAERTGGSVSTLTIQRTQQEDSAVYLCASSPQRPGTQYFGPGTRLTVL.

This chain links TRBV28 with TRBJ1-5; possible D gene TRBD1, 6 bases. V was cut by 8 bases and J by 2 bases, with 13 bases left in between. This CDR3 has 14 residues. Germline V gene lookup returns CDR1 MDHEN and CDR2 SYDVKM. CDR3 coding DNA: TGTGCCAGCCTCCGGGCAGGGGGCAATCAGCCCCAGCATTTT. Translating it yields CASLRAGGNQPQHF.

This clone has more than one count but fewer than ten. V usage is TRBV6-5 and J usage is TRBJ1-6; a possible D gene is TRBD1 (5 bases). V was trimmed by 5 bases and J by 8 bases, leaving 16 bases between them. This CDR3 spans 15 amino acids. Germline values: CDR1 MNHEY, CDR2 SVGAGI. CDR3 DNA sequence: TGTGCCAGCAGTGTAACCGGGACCGAATATTCACCCCTCCACTTT. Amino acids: CASSVTGTEYSPLHF.

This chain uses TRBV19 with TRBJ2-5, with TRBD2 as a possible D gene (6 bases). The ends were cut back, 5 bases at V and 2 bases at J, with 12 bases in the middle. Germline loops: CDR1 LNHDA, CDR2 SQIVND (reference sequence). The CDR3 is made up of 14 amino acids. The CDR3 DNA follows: TGTGCCAGTAGTTCGACTAGAACACAAGAGACCCAGTACTTC. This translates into CASSSTRTQETQYF.

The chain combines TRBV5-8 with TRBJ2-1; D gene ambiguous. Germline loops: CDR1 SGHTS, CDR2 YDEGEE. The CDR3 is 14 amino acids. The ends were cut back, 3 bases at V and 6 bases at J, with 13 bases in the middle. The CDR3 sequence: CASSSPGYTNEQFF. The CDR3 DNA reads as TGTGCCAGCAGCTCCCCGGGTTACACCAATGAGCAGTTCTTC.